This entry lists 14 T cell receptor beta chains sequenced from one sample in a study of cytomegalovirus exposure and HLA in healthy donors. Some clones are missing from TCRdb's copy, which holds only in-frame ones; the method was immunoSEQ multiplex PCR. The repertoire consists of over 100,000 clones, with roughly 89% occurring once and the leading ten covering roughly 1.2%. Specimen: PBMCs. These receptors were collected from a woman aged 18-29 years in good health and CMV-seronegative.

This chain uses TRBV4-1 with TRBJ1-4; no definite D call. The CDR3 is 18 residues long. Germline values: CDR1 MGHRA, CDR2 YSYEKL. Trimming took 2 bases from V and 8 from J, leaving 24 bases between them. The CDR3 DNA reads TGCGCCAGCAGCCAACTTGGCCCCGGGTTCGCCGGTCGGGAAAAACTGTTTTTT. Protein sequence: CASSQLGPGFAGREKLFF.

V and J are TRBV10-2 and TRBJ2-5; tentative D call: TRBD1 (6 bases). Trimming shortened V by 3 bases and J by 1 base, and 12 bases separated the two germline ends. Germline V lookup: CDR1 WSHSY, CDR2 SAAADI. The CDR3 loop spans 15 amino acids. CDR3 residues: CASSEQGMLQETQYF. CDR3 coding DNA: TGCGCCAGCAGTGAACAGGGCATGCTCCAAGAGACCCAGTACTTC.

The chain is built from TRBV6-5 and TRBJ1-2; 11 bases align to TRBD1. The CDR3 contains 16 residues. In germline, CDR1 is MNHEY, CDR2 SVGAGI. Trimming removed 4 bases from V and 4 bases from J; junction bases left unmatched: 8. CDR3 sequence (DNA): TGTGCCAGCAGTTGGGACAGGGGGGTACCTACCTATGGCTACACCTTC. Its protein is CASSWDRGVPTYGYTF.

J is TRBJ1-1 and V is TRBV6-1, with TRBD1 matching 12 bases. Germline V lookup: CDR1 MNHNS, CDR2 SASEGT. The V segment lost 7 bases and the J segment 3 bases; nucleotides outside the gene matches: 6. CDR3 length: 15 residues. The CDR3 DNA sequence: TGTGCCAGCAACCCGGGACAGGGGGCCCACACTGAAGCTTTCTTT. This sequence encodes CASNPGQGAHTEAFF.

This sequence joins TRBV6-6 and TRBJ1-2; D gene ambiguous. Germline V gene lookup returns CDR1 MNHNY and CDR2 SVGAGI (reference sequence). CDR3 size: 14 residues. The V end was cut by 6 bases, the J end by 0 bases, with 11 bases between. This CDR3 is CASSYALANYGYTF. The CDR3 coding sequence is TGTGCCAGCAGCTACGCCCTAGCTAACTATGGCTACACCTTC.

This clone was detected only a few times. V and J are TRBV11-3 and TRBJ2-3, with D tentatively TRBD1 (6 bases). The germline gives CDR1 SGHNT, CDR2 YENEEA. V lost 5 bases to trimming and J lost 6 bases, with 18 bases between them. This CDR3 region has 15 residues. The CDR3 nucleotides are TGTGCCAGCAGCCTACGATTAACAGGGTCGGATACGCAGTATTTT. As protein: CASSLRLTGSDTQYF.

The genes are TRBV13 and TRBJ2-1; 7 bases are a match to TRBD2. Germline V CDR1 and CDR2: PRHDT, FYEKMQ (reference sequence). After removal of 4 bases from V and 4 bases from J, the junction contained 10 bases not matched to a gene. The CDR3 has 16 amino acids. CDR3 residues: CASSSSLTGGYNEQFF. The CDR3 DNA reads as TGTGCCAGCAGCTCCTCCCTGACGGGGGGTTACAATGAGCAGTTCTTC.

Only one count was recorded for this clone. V usage is TRBV2 and J usage is TRBJ1-6; 8 bases agree with TRBD1. Germline V gene sequence: CDR1 SNHLY, CDR2 FYNNEI. The CDR3 is 14 amino acids. V gave up 8 bases and J gave up 8 bases; unmatched junction bases: 8. The CDR3 sequence is CASERQGFDSPLHF. The CDR3 nucleotides are TGTGCCAGCGAAAGACAGGGGTTTGATTCACCCCTCCACTTT.

The chain combines TRBV14 with TRBJ1-1; a weak D match, TRBD1 (5 bases). V gave up 4 bases and J gave up 12 bases, with 12 bases separating them. The CDR3 is 11 amino acids. Germline loops: CDR1 SGHDN, CDR2 FVKESK. DNA of the CDR3: TGTGCCAGCAGCCCTGGGGGGAAAACTTTCTTT. It is translated as CASSPGGKTFF.

V and J are TRBV21-1 and TRBJ2-7; the table's D call, TRBD2, was not checked against the DNA. TRBV21-1 is a known pseudogene. The CDR3 extends over 14 amino acids. The CDR3 sequence: CASSKAFLAHEQYF. In DNA, the CDR3 is TGTGCCAGCAGCAAAGCCTTTCTAGCGCACGAGCAGTACTTC.

V is TRBV29-1 and J is TRBJ2-2; D remains unclear. Germline V CDR1 and CDR2: SQVTM, ANQGSEA. V gave up 3 bases and J gave up 1 base, with 9 bases separating them. The CDR3 spans 14 residues. The CDR3, as DNA: TGCAGCGTTGACTCGGCAGGGAACACCGGGGAGCTGTTTTTT. Translating it yields CSVDSAGNTGELFF.

The gene calls are TRBV5-1 and TRBJ1-2; D may be TRBD1 (5 bases). The CDR3 has 16 residues. With 4 bases removed from V and 4 bases from J, the gap between germline ends came to 20 bases. Germline V gene lookup returns CDR1 SGHRS and CDR2 YFSETQ. The CDR3 DNA reads as TGCGCCAGCAGCCCGAAAGGGCCGGGGGATGGCTATGGCTACACCTTC. Translating gives CASSPKGPGDGYGYTF.

The J gene is TRBJ2-2, the V gene TRBV2; D is possibly TRBD1 (6 bases). Trimming shortened V by 11 bases and J by 4 bases, and 17 bases separated the two germline ends. The CDR3 runs to 14 residues. Per the germline V gene, CDR1 is SNHLY and CDR2 is FYNNEI. The CDR3 loop reads CAGTPGAGTGELFF. CDR3 DNA sequence: TGTGCCGGAACCCCAGGGGCCGGCACCGGGGAGCTGTTTTTT.

V and J are TRBV5-1 and TRBJ1-1; D remains ambiguous. CDR1 and CDR2 from the germline V gene are SGHRS and YFSETQ. The CDR3 runs to 13 residues. V was cut by 4 bases and J by 0 bases, with 7 bases left in between. The CDR3 region is CASSRTVNTEAFF. DNA of the CDR3: TGCGCCAGCAGCCGTACAGTGAACACTGAAGCTTTCTTT.